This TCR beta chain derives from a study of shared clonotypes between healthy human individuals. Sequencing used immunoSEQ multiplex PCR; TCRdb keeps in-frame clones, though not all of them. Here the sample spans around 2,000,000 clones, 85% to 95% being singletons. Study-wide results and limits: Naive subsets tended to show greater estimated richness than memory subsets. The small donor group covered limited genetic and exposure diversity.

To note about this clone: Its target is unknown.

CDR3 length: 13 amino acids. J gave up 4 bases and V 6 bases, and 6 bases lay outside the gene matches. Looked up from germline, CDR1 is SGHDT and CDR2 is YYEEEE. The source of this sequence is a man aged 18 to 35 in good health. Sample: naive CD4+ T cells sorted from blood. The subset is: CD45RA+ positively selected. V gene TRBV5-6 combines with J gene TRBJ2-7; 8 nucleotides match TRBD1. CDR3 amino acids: CASKLQGAYEQYF. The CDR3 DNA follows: TGTGCCAGCAAATTGCAGGGGGCATACGAGCAGTACTTC.